One and the same sample provided the 18 T cell receptor beta chains below, sequenced in a study of graft-versus-host responses after intestinal transplantation. Antigens of these TCRs are unknown. The assay was immunoSEQ multiplex PCR, and TCRdb's table has in-frame clones only and misses some. In the table there are more than 95,000 clones, roughly 87% of which are singletons. The source material was unstimulated CD4+ T cells sorted from spleen or lymph node cells, sampled before intestinal transplant. These receptors were obtained from a human donor who received an intestinal transplant.

The chain combines TRBV6-1 with TRBJ2-3; D remains unclear. The CDR3 has 13 amino acids. Trimming removed 5 bases at V and 4 bases at J, with 10 bases between. Germline V gene lookup returns CDR1 MNHNS and CDR2 SASEGT. The CDR3 nucleotides are TGTGCCAGCAGTACCCAAAGTCCAGATACGCAGTATTTT. Amino acid sequence: CASSTQSPDTQYF.

The chain carries TRBV11-2 and TRBJ2-3, with TRBD1 matching 8 bases. The CDR3 covers 14 residues. In germline, CDR1 is SGHAT, CDR2 FQNNGV. J was trimmed by 5 bases and V by 6 bases; bases with no gene match: 7. The CDR3 DNA sequence: TGTGCCAGCAGGAGGACAGGGTTGGGAGATACGCAGTATTTT. Amino acids: CASRRTGLGDTQYF.

V is TRBV19 and J is TRBJ2-2, with TRBD1 identical over 7 bases. The trim removed 5 bases at V and 1 base at J, leaving 7 bases unmatched. From germline, CDR1 is LNHDA and CDR2 SQIVND (reference sequence). This CDR3 region has 16 residues. The CDR3 DNA follows: TGTGCCAGTAGTTGGCAGACAGGGAAGAACACCGGGGAGCTGTTTTTT. It encodes CASSWQTGKNTGELFF. Variable domain in full (rest from reference TRBV19 and TRBJ2-2): DGGITQSPKYLFRKEGQNVTLSCEQNLNHDAMYWYRQDPGQGLRLIYYSQIVNDFQKGDIAEGYSVSREKKESFPLTVTSAQKNPTAFYLCASSWQTGKNTGELFFGEGSRLTVL.

The chain couples TRBV5-4 to TRBJ1-1; weak D call: TRBD1 (5 bases). Germline V CDR1 and CDR2: SGHNT, YYREEE (reference sequence). There are 15 residues in the CDR3. V shed 4 bases and J shed 5 bases, with 18 bases lying between them. CDR3 sequence reads: CASSPGFRGRTEAFF. The DNA of the CDR3 is TGTGCCAGCAGCCCGGGGTTTAGGGGTCGGACTGAAGCTTTCTTT.

The CDR3 region is CASSLTYQETQYF. DNA of the CDR3: TGTGCCAGCAGCTTAACGTATCAGGAGACCCAGTACTTC. The chain couples TRBV7-3 to TRBJ2-5; D is unclear. Germline V gene lookup returns CDR1 SGHTA and CDR2 FQGTGA. The V end lost 0 bases, the J end lost 5 bases, and 7 bases lay between the germline ends. CDR3 size: 13 residues.

This chain joins TRBV18 and TRBJ2-1; 11 nucleotides line up with TRBD2. Trimming cost V 5 bases and J 4 bases; bases outside gene matches: 19. This CDR3 is 20 amino acids long. CDR1 KGHSH and CDR2 LQKENI come from the germline V gene. The CDR3 spells CASSELELAGVVQPYNEQFF. The CDR3 DNA sequence: TGTGCCAGCTCAGAACTTGAACTAGCGGGAGTCGTACAGCCTTACAATGAGCAGTTCTTC.

The chain links TRBV7-9 to TRBJ1-1; D remains unclear. Trimming stripped 1 base from V and 8 bases from J, with 11 bases between. Germline V gives CDR1 SEHNR, CDR2 FQNEAQ (reference sequence). The CDR3 loop spans 13 amino acids. CDR3 nucleotide sequence: TGTGCCAGCAGCTTAGGTGAGGTCCGCGAAGCTTTCTTT. Protein: CASSLGEVREAFF.

The chain has TRBV28 and TRBJ2-5, with D tentatively TRBD1 or TRBD2 (5 bases each). V lost 3 bases and J lost 5, with 16 bases in between. Looked up from germline, CDR1 is MDHEN and CDR2 is SYDVKM. The CDR3 contains 15 residues. CDR3 loop: CASSLGRGVGETQYF. The CDR3 DNA is TGTGCCAGCAGTTTGGGTCGAGGGGTCGGGGAGACCCAGTACTTC.

This chain joins TRBV5-4 and TRBJ1-2, with D maybe TRBD1 (6 bases). The V end lost 1 base, the J end lost 7 bases, and 20 bases lay between the germline ends. The CDR3 is made up of 16 amino acids. The germline V gene encodes CDR1 SGHNT and CDR2 YYREEE (reference sequence). The CDR3 is CASSLLDRLRRGGYTF. DNA of the CDR3: TGTGCCAGCAGCTTGCTCGACAGGCTGCGTCGAGGTGGCTACACCTTC.

The chain carries TRBV29-1 and TRBJ1-2, with 10 bases identical to TRBD1. CDR1 and CDR2 from the germline V gene are SQVTM and ANQGSEA. This CDR3 spans 12 amino acids. V dropped 4 bases and J dropped 7; count of bases not matched to a gene: 3. CDR3 nucleotides: TGCAGCGTTGGAGACAGGGGGCTTGGCTACACCTTC. It codes for CSVGDRGLGYTF.

V is TRBV15 and J is TRBJ2-3, with 11 bases lining up with TRBD2. Germline V gene lookup returns CDR1 LNHNV and CDR2 YYDKDF (reference sequence). The CDR3 length is 16 residues. Losses at the gene ends were 1 base for V and 5 bases for J; bases not matched to a gene: 5. The CDR3 region is CATSRVLAGGRDTQYF. The CDR3 DNA is TGTGCCACCAGCAGAGTGCTAGCGGGAGGTAGAGATACGCAGTATTTT. The entire variable domain, with the rest obtained from reference TRBV15 and TRBJ2-3, is as follows: DAMVIQNPRYQVTQFGKPVTLSCSQTLNHNVMYWYQQKSSQAPKLLFHYYDKDFNNEADTPDNFQSRRPNTSFCFLDIRSPGLGDTAMYLCATSRVLAGGRDTQYFGPGTRLTVL.

The DNA of the CDR3 is TGCGCCAGCAGCCCGGGACAGGGTGCAAAAATTGCTAATGAAAAACTGTTTTTT. Translated, it gives CASSPGQGAKIANEKLFF. The gene calls are TRBV5-1 and TRBJ1-4; 9 bases agree with TRBD1. CDR1 is SGHRS, CDR2 YFSETQ, per germline. This CDR3 spans 18 amino acids. Trimming removed 4 bases from V and 3 bases from J; junction bases left unmatched: 13.

The rearrangement uses TRBV5-5 and TRBJ1-2, with D tentatively TRBD1 (5 bases). Germline V gene sequence: CDR1 SGHKS, CDR2 YYEKEE (reference sequence). The CDR3 totals 15 residues. Trimming removed 4 bases from V and 1 base from J, with 14 bases in between. The CDR3 loop is CASSPGATYNYGYTF. In nucleotides, the CDR3 is TGTGCCAGCAGCCCCGGGGCCACGTATAACTATGGCTACACCTTC.

This clone was picked up a small number of times. The chain combines TRBV7-3 with TRBJ2-3; maybe TRBD2 (5 bases). V lost 5 bases to trimming and J lost 2 bases, with 14 bases between them. CDR3 size: 15 residues. Germline assignment: CDR1 SGHTA and CDR2 FQGTGA. The CDR3 is CASSRTATTTDTQYF. CDR3 nucleotides: TGTGCCAGCAGCCGAACCGCGACTACCACAGATACGCAGTATTTT.

This chain links TRBV28 with TRBJ2-7; 7 bases match TRBD2. This CDR3 is 12 amino acids long. J was trimmed by 4 bases and V by 6 bases; bases with no gene match: 3. Germline CDR1 is MDHEN and CDR2 is SYDVKM. CDR3 bases: TGTGCCAGCAGCCCTAGCGGATACGAGCAGTACTTC. It specifies CASSPSGYEQYF.

This chain connects TRBV30 to TRBJ2-3, with D perhaps TRBD2 (5 bases). Trimming cost V 1 base and J 0 bases, with 11 bases left between them. The CDR3 is made up of 15 amino acids. Germline V gene sequence: CDR1 GTSNPN, CDR2 SVGIG (reference sequence). DNA of the CDR3: TGTGCCTGGAGTGCAGCGGAGGCTAGCACAGATACGCAGTATTTT. This encodes CAWSAAEASTDTQYF.

V is TRBV27 and J is TRBJ2-5; 9 nucleotides agree with TRBD1. This CDR3 is 16 amino acids long. V lost 0 bases to trimming and J lost 4 bases; unmatched junction nucleotides: 6. Germline V gene data show CDR1 as MNHEY and CDR2 as SMNVEV (reference sequence). The CDR3 reads CASSLSLQGAGETQYF. The CDR3 DNA reads TGTGCCAGCAGTTTATCCCTACAGGGGGCGGGAGAGACCCAGTACTTC.

The chain is built from TRBV5-1 and TRBJ2-2, with 7 bases lining up with TRBD2. This CDR3 is built from 18 residues. Per the germline V gene, CDR1 is SGHRS and CDR2 is YFSETQ. J was trimmed by 2 bases and V by 5 bases; bases with no gene match: 15. The CDR3 DNA sequence: TGCGCCAGCAGGCAAACAAGCGGGACGGTGGAAAACACCGGGGAGCTGTTTTTT. Protein product: CASRQTSGTVENTGELFF.